A single sample gave rise to the 21 T cell receptor beta chains below, sequenced in a study of blood T cell repertoires in COVID-19. Profiling relied on immunoSEQ multiplex PCR, and the TCRdb table lists in-frame clones only, not all of them. Of approximately 260,000 clones listed, about nine tenths are singletons. The sequencing input was peripheral blood. These TCRs come from a middle-aged woman with acute or convalescent COVID-19.

The chain has TRBV5-1 and TRBJ1-1; the match to TRBD1 covers 7 bases. The CDR3 length is 16 residues. Germline assignment: CDR1 SGHRS and CDR2 YFSETQ. Unmatched junction bases numbered 10, after V lost 1 base and J lost 4 bases. The CDR3 reads CASSLYNRRGSTEAFF. Written as DNA, the CDR3 is TGCGCCAGCAGCTTGTACAATCGCAGGGGGAGCACTGAAGCTTTCTTT.

The V call is TRBV4-2, the J call TRBJ1-2; D may be TRBD1 (5 bases). V dropped 0 bases and J dropped 0 bases, with 11 bases sitting between them. The CDR3 contains 16 residues. Germline lookup yields CDR1 LGHNA and CDR2 YNFKEQ. CDR3 residues: CASSQEGAKTNYGYTF. CDR3 nucleotide sequence: TGTGCCAGCAGCCAAGAAGGGGCCAAGACTAACTATGGCTACACCTTC.

The chain couples TRBV6-4 to TRBJ2-3; D gene ambiguous. CDR1 MRHNA and CDR2 SNTAGT come from the germline V gene. The CDR3 extends over 13 amino acids. V lost 3 bases to trimming and J lost 2 bases, with 6 bases between them. The CDR3 coding sequence is TGTGCCAGCAGTGAGGCTGTCACAGATACGCAGTATTTT. Its translation is CASSEAVTDTQYF.

The rearrangement links TRBV4-1 to TRBJ1-2, with 9 bases that match TRBD1. Germline V gene lookup returns CDR1 MGHRA and CDR2 YSYEKL. The CDR3 sequence is 14 residues long. Germline trimming cut 6 bases from V and 5 bases from J; bases unmatched to any gene: 7. CDR3 loop: CASSSPGQGYGYTF. DNA for the CDR3: TGCGCCAGCAGTTCTCCGGGACAGGGTTATGGCTACACCTTC.

The CDR3 nucleotides are TGCGCCAGCAAGGGGAGCGGGGGGCTCGGGGAGCTGTTTTTT. Encoded protein: CASKGSGGLGELFF. V usage is TRBV10-2 and J usage is TRBJ2-2; 9 nucleotides agree with TRBD2. The trim removed 7 bases at V and 7 bases at J, leaving 7 bases unmatched. This CDR3 spans 14 amino acids. Germline CDR1 and CDR2: WSHSY and SAAADI.

The chain uses TRBV6-5 and TRBJ1-2; 7 nucleotides align to TRBD1. Losses at the gene ends were 2 bases for V and 6 bases for J; bases not matched to a gene: 9. The CDR3 has 15 residues. Germline-derived CDR1 and CDR2 are MNHEY and SVGAGI. The CDR3 region has the DNA TGTGCCAGCAGTTACGGCGCAGGGGGAAAGGATGGCTACACCTTC. Translation: CASSYGAGGKDGYTF.

The chain joins TRBV5-6 to TRBJ2-3, with a weak D call TRBD2 (6 bases). This CDR3 region has 15 residues. The ends were cut back, 2 bases at V and 4 bases at J, with 14 bases in the middle. In germline, CDR1 is SGHDT, CDR2 YYEEEE. As DNA, the CDR3 is TGTGCCAGCAGCTTTCCGCGGGGTCGGGCAGATACGCAGTATTTT. It yields the protein CASSFPRGRADTQYF.

The chain is built from TRBV5-1 and TRBJ1-1; D gene ambiguous. CDR1 and CDR2 from the germline V gene are SGHRS and YFSETQ. V was clipped by 0 bases and J by 1 base, with 10 bases between them. This CDR3 spans 15 amino acids. The CDR3 nucleotides are TGCGCCAGCAGCTTGGCGCCATTGAGGAACACTGAAGCTTTCTTT. Translation gives CASSLAPLRNTEAFF.

The CDR3 sequence is CASRPGTFAETQYF. For the CDR3, the DNA is TGCGCCAGCCGCCCCGGGACTTTCGCGGAGACCCAGTACTTC. The chain is built from TRBV5-1 and TRBJ2-5; perhaps TRBD2 as D (6 bases). The CDR3 spans 14 residues. Looked up from germline, CDR1 is SGHRS and CDR2 is YFSETQ. Trimming took off 7 bases at V and 5 bases at J, with 18 bases between the two ends.

This chain uses TRBV3-1 (or the pseudogene TRBV3-2) with TRBJ2-5, with TRBD1 identical over 10 bases. V was pared by 4 bases and J by 5 bases, with 7 bases of the junction left unmatched. The CDR3 consists of 15 residues. Germline lookup yields CDR1 LGHDT and CDR2 YNNKEL (reference sequence). In nucleotides, the CDR3 is TGTGCCAGCAGCCGAACGACAGGGGGCAGTGAGACCCAGTACTTC. It codes for CASSRTTGGSETQYF.

Only one count was recorded for this clone. The CDR3 DNA reads as TGTGCCAGCAGCCAAATTTACACTGAAGCTTTCTTT. As protein: CASSQIYTEAFF. This sequence joins TRBV5-8 and TRBJ1-1; D gene unclear. This CDR3 is built from 12 residues. Germline CDR1 and CDR2: SGHTS and YDEGEE. Trimming shortened V by 4 bases and J by 3 bases, and 7 bases separated the two germline ends.

The chain links TRBV24-1 to TRBJ1-5; D may be TRBD1 (5 bases). CDR1 is KGHDR, CDR2 SFDVKD, per germline. The CDR3 contains 13 residues. Between the trimmed V and J ends, which lost 10 bases and 4 bases, there was a span of 13 bases. CDR3 sequence: CATGAGGNQPQHF. CDR3 bases: TGTGCCACGGGAGCTGGGGGGAATCAGCCCCAGCATTTT.

The chain carries TRBV7-9 and TRBJ1-2, with TRBD1 matching 8 bases. The length of the CDR3 is 16 residues. Germline-derived CDR1 and CDR2 are SEHNR and FQNEAQ (reference sequence). V lost 1 base, J lost 1 base, and 5 bases stayed unmatched. As DNA, the CDR3 is TGTGCCAGCAGCTTAGGGACAGGGAGATTTAACTATGGCTACACCTTC. Its protein product is CASSLGTGRFNYGYTF. Drawing the rest from reference TRBV7-9 and TRBJ1-2, the complete variable domain is DTGVSQNPRHKITKRGQNVTFRCDPISEHNRLYWYRQTLGQGPEFLTYFQNEAQLEKSRLLSDRFSAERPKGSFSTLEIQRTEQGDSAMYLCASSLGTGRFNYGYTFGSGTRLTVV.

This clone has only one observation. CDR3 sequence reads: CAISLAGGGELFF. In nucleotides, the CDR3 is TGTGCCATCTCGCTCGCGGGGGGAGGGGAGCTGTTTTTT. The gene calls are TRBV5-4 and TRBJ2-2, with TRBD2 matching over 8 bases. V gave up 9 bases and J gave up 8 bases; unmatched junction bases: 9. Germline values: CDR1 SGHNT, CDR2 YYREEE (reference sequence). The CDR3 loop spans 13 amino acids.

V and J are TRBV27 and TRBJ2-5, with a weak D call TRBD1 (6 bases). Germline CDR1 reads MNHEY; CDR2 reads SMNVEV (reference sequence). The CDR3 is 14 residues long. Trimming took 0 bases from V and 5 from J, leaving 10 bases between them. The CDR3 region is CASSLSNRAETQYF. The CDR3, as DNA: TGTGCCAGCAGTTTATCAAACAGGGCGGAGACCCAGTACTTC.

The chain uses TRBV9 and TRBJ1-5; D is unresolved. In germline, CDR1 is SGDLS, CDR2 YYNGEE. With 0 bases removed from V and 9 bases from J, the gap between germline ends came to 10 bases. This CDR3 contains 13 residues. Here the CDR3 reads CASSVALNRPQHF. The DNA of the CDR3 is TGTGCCAGCAGCGTAGCTTTGAACAGGCCCCAGCATTTT.

The gene calls are TRBV11-2 and TRBJ1-2; weak D call: TRBD1 (6 bases). V lost 1 base and J lost 8, with 8 bases in between. The germline V gene encodes CDR1 SGHAT and CDR2 FQNNGV. The CDR3 contains 12 residues. The CDR3 spells CASSLGTDGYTF. The CDR3 DNA is TGTGCCAGCAGCTTAGGGACAGACGGCTACACCTTC.

The J gene is TRBJ1-2, the V gene TRBV5-6; D gene unclear. V lost 4 bases to trimming and J lost 4 bases, with 14 bases between them. In germline, CDR1 is SGHDT, CDR2 YYEEEE. This CDR3 has 14 residues. CDR3 protein: CASSPDVGFYGYTF. CDR3 DNA: TGTGCCAGCAGCCCCGATGTGGGCTTCTATGGCTACACCTTC. Supplemented by reference TRBV5-6 and TRBJ1-2, the full variable domain reads DAGVTQSPTHLIKTRGQQVTLRCSPKSGHDTVSWYQQALGQGPQFIFQYYEEEERQRGNFPDRFSGHQFPNYSSELNVNALLLGDSALYLCASSPDVGFYGYTFGSGTRLTVV.

The chain is built from TRBV5-1 and TRBJ2-5; 8 bases are a match to TRBD2. CDR1 and CDR2 from the germline V gene are SGHRS and YFSETQ. Trimming cost V 0 bases and J 5 bases; bases outside gene matches: 3. This CDR3 has 14 residues. CDR3 bases: TGCGCCAGCAGCTTGGTCCGGGAGGGGGAGACCCAGTACTTC. Translation: CASSLVREGETQYF. Complete variable domain (other parts from reference TRBV5-1 and TRBJ2-5): KAGVTQTPRYLIKTRGQQVTLSCSPISGHRSVSWYQQTPGQGLQFLFEYFSETQRNKGNFPGRFSGRQFSNSRSEMNVSTLELGDSALYLCASSLVREGETQYFGPGTRLLVL.

The rearrangement links TRBV2 to TRBJ1-2, with 8 nucleotides matching TRBD1. In germline, CDR1 is SNHLY, CDR2 FYNNEI. Trimming took 3 bases from V and 2 from J; bases not matched to a gene: 5. This CDR3 region has 15 residues. The CDR3: CASSDHSGGNYGYTF. For the CDR3, the DNA is TGTGCCAGCAGTGACCATTCAGGGGGCAACTATGGCTACACCTTC. Drawing the rest from reference TRBV2 and TRBJ1-2, the complete variable domain is EPEVTQTPSHQVTQMGQEVILRCVPISNHLYFYWYRQILGQKVEFLVSFYNNEISEKSEIFDDQFSVERPDGSNFTLKIRSTKLEDSAMYFCASSDHSGGNYGYTFGSGTRLTVV.

The chain uses TRBV19 and TRBJ1-2; 10 positions agree with TRBD1. The trim removed 9 bases at V and 4 bases at J, leaving 17 bases unmatched. The CDR3 is 17 residues long. Germline values: CDR1 LNHDA, CDR2 SQIVND (reference sequence). The CDR3 loop is CARDPGTGVEKSYGYTF. CDR3 nucleotide sequence: TGTGCCAGGGATCCCGGGACAGGGGTTGAAAAGAGCTATGGCTACACCTTC.